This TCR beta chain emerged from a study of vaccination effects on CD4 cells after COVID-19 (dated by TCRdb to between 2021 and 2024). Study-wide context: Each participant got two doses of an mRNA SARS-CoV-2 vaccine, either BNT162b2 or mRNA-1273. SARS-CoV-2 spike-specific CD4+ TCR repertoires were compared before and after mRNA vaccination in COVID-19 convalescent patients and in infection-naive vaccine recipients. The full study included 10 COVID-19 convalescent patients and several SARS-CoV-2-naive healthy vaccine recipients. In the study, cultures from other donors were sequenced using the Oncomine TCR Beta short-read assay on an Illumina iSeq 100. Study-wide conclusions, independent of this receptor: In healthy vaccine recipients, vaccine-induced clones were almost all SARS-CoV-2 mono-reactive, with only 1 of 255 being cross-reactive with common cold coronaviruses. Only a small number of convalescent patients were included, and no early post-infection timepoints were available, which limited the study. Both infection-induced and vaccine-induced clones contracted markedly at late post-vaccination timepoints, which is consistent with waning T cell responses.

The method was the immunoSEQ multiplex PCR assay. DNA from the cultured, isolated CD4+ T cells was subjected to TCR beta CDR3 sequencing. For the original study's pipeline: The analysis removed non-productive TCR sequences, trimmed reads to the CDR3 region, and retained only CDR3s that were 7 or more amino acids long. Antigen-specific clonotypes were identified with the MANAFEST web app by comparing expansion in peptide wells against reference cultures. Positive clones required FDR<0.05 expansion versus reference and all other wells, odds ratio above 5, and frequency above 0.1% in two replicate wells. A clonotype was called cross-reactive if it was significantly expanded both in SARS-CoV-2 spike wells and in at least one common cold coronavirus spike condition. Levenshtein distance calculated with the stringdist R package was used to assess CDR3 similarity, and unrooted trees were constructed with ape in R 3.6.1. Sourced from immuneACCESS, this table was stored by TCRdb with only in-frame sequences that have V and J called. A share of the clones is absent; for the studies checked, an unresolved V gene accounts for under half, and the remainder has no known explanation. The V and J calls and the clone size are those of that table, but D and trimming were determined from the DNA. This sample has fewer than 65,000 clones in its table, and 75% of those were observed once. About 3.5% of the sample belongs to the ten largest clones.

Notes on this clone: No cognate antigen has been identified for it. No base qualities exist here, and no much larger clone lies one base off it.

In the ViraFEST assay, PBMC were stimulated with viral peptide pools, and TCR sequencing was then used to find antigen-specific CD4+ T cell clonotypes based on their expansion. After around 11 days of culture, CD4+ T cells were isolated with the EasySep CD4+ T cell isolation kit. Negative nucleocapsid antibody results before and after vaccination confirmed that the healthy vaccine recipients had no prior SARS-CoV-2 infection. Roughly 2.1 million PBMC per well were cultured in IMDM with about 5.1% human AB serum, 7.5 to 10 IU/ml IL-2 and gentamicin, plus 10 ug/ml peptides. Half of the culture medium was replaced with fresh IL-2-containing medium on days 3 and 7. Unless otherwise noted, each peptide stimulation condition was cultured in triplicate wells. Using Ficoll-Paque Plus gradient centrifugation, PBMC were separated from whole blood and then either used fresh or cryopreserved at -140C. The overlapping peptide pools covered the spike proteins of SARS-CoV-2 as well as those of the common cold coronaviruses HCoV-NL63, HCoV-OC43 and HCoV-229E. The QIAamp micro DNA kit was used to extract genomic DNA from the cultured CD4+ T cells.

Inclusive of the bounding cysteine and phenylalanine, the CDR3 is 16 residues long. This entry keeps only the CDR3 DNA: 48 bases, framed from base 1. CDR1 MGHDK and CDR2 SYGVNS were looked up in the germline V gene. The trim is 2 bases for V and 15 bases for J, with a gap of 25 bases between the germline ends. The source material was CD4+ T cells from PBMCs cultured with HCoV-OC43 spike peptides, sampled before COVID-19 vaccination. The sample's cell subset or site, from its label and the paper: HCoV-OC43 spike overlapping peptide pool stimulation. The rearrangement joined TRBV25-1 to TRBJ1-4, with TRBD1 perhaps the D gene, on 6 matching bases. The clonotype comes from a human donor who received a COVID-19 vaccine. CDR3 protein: CASSEKQGGKRIRLFF. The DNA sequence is TGTGCCAGCAGTGAAAAACAGGGCGGCAAAAGAATCAGATTGTTTTTT.